This T cell receptor beta chain was recorded in a study of blood T cell repertoires in COVID-19. For the study at large: Sample material is recorded as cDNA or gDNA derived from T cells, B-cell-depleted T cells, or PBMCs.

Germline CDR1 reads MGHRA; CDR2 reads YSYEKL. The CDR3 is 17 residues long. J was trimmed by 5 bases and V by 0 bases; bases with no gene match: 7. Those who participated ranged in age from about 18 to 89 years and resided in about two dozen US areas. TCRdb's copy holds only in-frame clones and misses some; the assay was immunoSEQ multiplex PCR. The sample consists of fewer than 350,000 clones, nearly 90% of them appearing once. Sequences were obtained from PBMCs or T cells enriched from blood (not recorded which). The chain combines TRBV4-1 with TRBJ2-5, with 12 bases matching TRBD2. This clonotype was obtained from a young woman with acute COVID-19. The CDR3 sequence: CASSQDRLAGVGETQYF. CDR3 coding DNA: TGCGCCAGCAGCCAAGACCGACTAGCGGGAGTAGGGGAGACCCAGTACTTC.